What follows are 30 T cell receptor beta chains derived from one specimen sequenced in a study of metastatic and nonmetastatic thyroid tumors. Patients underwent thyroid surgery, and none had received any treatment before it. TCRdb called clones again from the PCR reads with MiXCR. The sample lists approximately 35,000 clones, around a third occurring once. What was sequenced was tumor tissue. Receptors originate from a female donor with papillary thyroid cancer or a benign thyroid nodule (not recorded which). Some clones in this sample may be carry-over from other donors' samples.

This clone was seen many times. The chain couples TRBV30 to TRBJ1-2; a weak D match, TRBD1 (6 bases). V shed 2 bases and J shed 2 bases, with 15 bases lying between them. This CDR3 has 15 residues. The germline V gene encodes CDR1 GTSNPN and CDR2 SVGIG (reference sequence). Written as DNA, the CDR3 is TGTGCCTGGAGTCGATCAGGGGCGGGGAACTATGGCTACACCTTC. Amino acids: CAWSRSGAGNYGYTF.

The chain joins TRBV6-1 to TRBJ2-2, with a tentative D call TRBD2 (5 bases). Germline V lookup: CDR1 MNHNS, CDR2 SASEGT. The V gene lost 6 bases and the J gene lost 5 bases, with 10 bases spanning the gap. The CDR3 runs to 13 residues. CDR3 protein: CASRRTDTGELFF. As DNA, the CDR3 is TGTGCCAGCAGGCGGACTGATACCGGGGAGCTGTTTTTT.

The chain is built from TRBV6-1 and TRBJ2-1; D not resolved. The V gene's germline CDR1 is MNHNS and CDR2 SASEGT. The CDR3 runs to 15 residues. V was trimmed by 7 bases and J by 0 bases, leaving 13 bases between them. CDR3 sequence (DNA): TGTGCCAGCACCCCCGATCAGAGCTCCTACAATGAGCAGTTCTTC. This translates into CASTPDQSSYNEQFF.

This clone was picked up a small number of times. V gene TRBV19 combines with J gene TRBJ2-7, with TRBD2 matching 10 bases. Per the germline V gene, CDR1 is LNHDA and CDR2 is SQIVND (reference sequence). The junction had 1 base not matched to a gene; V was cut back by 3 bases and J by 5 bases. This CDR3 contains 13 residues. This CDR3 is CASSILAGDEQYF. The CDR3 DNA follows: TGTGCCAGTAGTATTCTAGCGGGAGACGAGCAGTACTTC.

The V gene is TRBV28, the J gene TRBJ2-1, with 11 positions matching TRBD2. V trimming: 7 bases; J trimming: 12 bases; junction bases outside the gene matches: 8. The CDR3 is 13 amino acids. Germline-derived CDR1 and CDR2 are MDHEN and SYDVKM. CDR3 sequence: CASTNPSGRRQFF. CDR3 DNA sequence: TGTGCCAGCACCAACCCTAGCGGGAGGCGGCAGTTCTTC.

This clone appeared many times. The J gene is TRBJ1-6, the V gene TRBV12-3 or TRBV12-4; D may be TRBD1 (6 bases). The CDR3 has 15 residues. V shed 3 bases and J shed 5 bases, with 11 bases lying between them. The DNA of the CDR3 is TGTGCCAGCAGTTTGATGGGGGCGGATAATTCACCCCTCCACTTT. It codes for CASSLMGADNSPLHF.

The CDR3 reads CSAGGYNEQFF. The CDR3 coding sequence is TGCAGTGCCGGGGGGTACAATGAGCAGTTCTTC. The chain links TRBV20-1 to TRBJ2-1; 7 nucleotides align to TRBD2. Germline V lookup: CDR1 DFQATT, CDR2 SNEGSKA (reference sequence). The V and J ends lost 6 bases and 4 bases, in that order; junction bases with no gene match: 0. The CDR3 runs to 11 residues.

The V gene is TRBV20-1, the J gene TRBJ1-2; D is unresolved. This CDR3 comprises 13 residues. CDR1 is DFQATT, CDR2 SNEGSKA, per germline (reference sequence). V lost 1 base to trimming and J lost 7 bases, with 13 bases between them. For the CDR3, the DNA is TGCAGTGCTAGAGGCGACGAATTCAGTGGCTACACCTTC. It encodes CSARGDEFSGYTF.

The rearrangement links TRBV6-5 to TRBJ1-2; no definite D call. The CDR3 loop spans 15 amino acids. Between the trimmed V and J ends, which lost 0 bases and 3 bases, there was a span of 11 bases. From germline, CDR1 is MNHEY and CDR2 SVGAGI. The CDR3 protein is CASSYSFSPDYGYTF. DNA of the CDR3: TGTGCCAGCAGTTACTCGTTCAGCCCTGACTATGGCTACACCTTC.

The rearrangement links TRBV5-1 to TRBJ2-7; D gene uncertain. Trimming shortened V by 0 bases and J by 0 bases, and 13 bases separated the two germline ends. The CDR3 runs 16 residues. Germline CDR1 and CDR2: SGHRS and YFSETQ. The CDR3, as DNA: TGCGCCAGCAGCTTGGCCTTTGGTACAAGCTCCTACGAGCAGTACTTC. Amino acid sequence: CASSLAFGTSSYEQYF.

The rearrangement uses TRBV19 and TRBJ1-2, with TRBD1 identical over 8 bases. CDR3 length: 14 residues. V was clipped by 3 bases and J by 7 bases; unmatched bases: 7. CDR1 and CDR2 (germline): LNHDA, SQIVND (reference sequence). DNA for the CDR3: TGTGCCAGTAGTATGGGACAGGAGGTTTCTGGCTACACCTTC. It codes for CASSMGQEVSGYTF. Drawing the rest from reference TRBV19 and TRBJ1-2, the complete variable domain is DGGITQSPKYLFRKEGQNVTLSCEQNLNHDAMYWYRQDPGQGLRLIYYSQIVNDFQKGDIAEGYSVSREKKESFPLTVTSAQKNPTAFYLCASSMGQEVSGYTFGSGTRLTVV.

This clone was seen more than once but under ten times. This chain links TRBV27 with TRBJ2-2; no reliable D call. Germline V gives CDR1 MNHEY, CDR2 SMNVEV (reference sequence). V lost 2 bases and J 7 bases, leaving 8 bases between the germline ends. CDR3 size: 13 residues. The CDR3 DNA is TGTGCCAGCAGTTTACCCGGGCACGGGGAGCTGTTTTTT. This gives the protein CASSLPGHGELFF.

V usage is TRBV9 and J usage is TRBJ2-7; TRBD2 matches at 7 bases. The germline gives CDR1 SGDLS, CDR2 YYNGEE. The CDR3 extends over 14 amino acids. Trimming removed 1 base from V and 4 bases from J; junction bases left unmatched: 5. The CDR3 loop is CASSVTDGGYEQYF. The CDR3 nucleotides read TGTGCCAGCAGCGTAACTGACGGGGGGTACGAGCAGTACTTC.

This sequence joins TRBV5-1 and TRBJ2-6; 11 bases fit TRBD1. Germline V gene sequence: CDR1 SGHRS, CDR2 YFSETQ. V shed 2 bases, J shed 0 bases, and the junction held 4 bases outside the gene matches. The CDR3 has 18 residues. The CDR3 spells CASSFAGTGGSGANVLTF. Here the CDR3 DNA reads TGCGCCAGCAGCTTCGCCGGGACAGGGGGCTCTGGGGCCAACGTCCTGACTTTC.

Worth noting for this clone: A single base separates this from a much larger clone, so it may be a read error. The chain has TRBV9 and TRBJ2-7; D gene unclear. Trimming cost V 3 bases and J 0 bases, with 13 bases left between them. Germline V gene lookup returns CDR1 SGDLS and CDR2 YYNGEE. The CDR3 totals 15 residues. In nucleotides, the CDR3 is TGTGCCAGCAGCGGGTCTTACGCGGTCTCCTACGAGCAGTACTTC. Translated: CASSGSYAVSYEQYF. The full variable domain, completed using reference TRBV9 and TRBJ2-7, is DSGVTQTPKHLITATGQRVTLRCSPRSGDLSVYWYQQSLDQGLQFLIQYYNGEERAKGNILERFSAQQFPDLHSELNLSSLELGDSALYFCASSGSYAVSYEQYFGPGTRLTVT.

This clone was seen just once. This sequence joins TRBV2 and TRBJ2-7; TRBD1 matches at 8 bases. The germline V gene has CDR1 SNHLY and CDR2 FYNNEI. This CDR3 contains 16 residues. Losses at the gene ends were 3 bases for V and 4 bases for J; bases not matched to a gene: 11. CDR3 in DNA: TGTGCCAGCAGTGATGGACAGGGTACCGGAGCTTACGAGCAGTACTTC. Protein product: CASSDGQGTGAYEQYF.

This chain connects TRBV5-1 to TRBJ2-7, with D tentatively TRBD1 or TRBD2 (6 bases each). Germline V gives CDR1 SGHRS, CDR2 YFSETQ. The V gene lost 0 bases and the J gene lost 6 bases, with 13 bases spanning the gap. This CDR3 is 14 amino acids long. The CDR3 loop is CASSLDREVREQYF. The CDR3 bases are TGCGCCAGCAGCTTGGACAGGGAGGTACGCGAGCAGTACTTC. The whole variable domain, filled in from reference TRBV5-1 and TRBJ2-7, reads KAGVTQTPRYLIKTRGQQVTLSCSPISGHRSVSWYQQTPGQGLQFLFEYFSETQRNKGNFPGRFSGRQFSNSRSEMNVSTLELGDSALYLCASSLDREVREQYFGPGTRLTVT.

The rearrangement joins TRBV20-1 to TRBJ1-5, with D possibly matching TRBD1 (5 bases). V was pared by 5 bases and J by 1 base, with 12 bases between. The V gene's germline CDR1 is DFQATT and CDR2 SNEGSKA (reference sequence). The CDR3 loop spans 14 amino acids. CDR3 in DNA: TGCAGTGCTGAAGGGACGTGGAGCAATCAGCCCCAGCATTTT. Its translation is CSAEGTWSNQPQHF.

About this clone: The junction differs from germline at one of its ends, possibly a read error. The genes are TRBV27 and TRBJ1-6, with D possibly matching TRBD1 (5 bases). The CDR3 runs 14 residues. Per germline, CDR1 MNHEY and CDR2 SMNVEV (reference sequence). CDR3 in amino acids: CASSLLGLNSPLHF. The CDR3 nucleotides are TGTGCCAGCAGCCTCCTGGGACTAAATTCACCCCTCCACTTC.

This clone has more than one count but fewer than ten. The CDR3 coding sequence is TGTGCCAGCAGGGAGTACGGGACAGGGAACTATGGCTACACCTTC. Residues: CASREYGTGNYGYTF. The chain links TRBV6-1 to TRBJ1-2; 9 positions match TRBD1. The CDR3 is 15 residues long. With V trimmed by 6 bases and J by 2 bases, 7 bases remained unmatched. The germline CDR1 and CDR2 sequences are MNHNS and SASEGT.

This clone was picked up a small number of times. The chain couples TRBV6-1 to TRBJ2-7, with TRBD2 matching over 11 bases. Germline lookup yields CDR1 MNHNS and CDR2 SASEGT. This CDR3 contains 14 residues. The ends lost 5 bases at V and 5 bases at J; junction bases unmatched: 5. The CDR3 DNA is TGTGCCAGCAGTTCCACTAGCGGGAGAAACGAGCAGTACTTC. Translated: CASSSTSGRNEQYF.

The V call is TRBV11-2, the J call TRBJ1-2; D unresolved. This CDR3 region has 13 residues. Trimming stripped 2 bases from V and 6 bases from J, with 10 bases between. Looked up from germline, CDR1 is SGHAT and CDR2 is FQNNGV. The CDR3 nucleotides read TGTGCCAGCAGCTTATGGCAGGATAATGGCTACACCTTC. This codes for CASSLWQDNGYTF. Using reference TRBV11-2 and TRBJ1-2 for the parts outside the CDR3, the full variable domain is EAGVAQSPRYKIIEKRQSVAFWCNPISGHATLYWYQQILGQGPKLLIQFQNNGVVDDSQLPKDRFSAERLKGVDSTLKIQPAKLEDSAVYLCASSLWQDNGYTFGSGTRLTVV.

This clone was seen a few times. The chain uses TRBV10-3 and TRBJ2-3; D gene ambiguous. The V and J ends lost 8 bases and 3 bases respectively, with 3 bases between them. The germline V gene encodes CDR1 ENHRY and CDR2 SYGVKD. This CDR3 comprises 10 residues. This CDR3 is CAIFTDTQYF. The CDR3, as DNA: TGTGCCATCTTTACAGATACGCAGTATTTT.

The CDR3 reads CASRRNENYEQYF. The CDR3 nucleotides are TGTGCCAGCAGGCGGAATGAGAACTACGAGCAGTACTTC. This chain uses TRBV27 with TRBJ2-7; unclear D gene. The V gene lost 6 bases and the J gene lost 3 bases, with 12 bases spanning the gap. Germline lookup yields CDR1 MNHEY and CDR2 SMNVEV (reference sequence). The length of the CDR3 is 13 residues.

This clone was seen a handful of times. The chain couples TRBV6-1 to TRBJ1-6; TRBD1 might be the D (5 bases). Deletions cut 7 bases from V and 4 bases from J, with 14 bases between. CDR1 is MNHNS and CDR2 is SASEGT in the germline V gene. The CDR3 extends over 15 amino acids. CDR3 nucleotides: TGTGCCAGCAAAGGGGATCGGGGTTATAATTCACCCCTCCACTTT. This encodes CASKGDRGYNSPLHF.

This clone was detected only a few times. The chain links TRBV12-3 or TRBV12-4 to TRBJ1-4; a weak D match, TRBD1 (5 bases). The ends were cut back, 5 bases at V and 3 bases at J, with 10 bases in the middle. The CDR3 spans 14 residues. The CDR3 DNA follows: TGTGCCAGCAGTCCAGGACACGCTAATGAAAAACTGTTTTTT. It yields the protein CASSPGHANEKLFF.

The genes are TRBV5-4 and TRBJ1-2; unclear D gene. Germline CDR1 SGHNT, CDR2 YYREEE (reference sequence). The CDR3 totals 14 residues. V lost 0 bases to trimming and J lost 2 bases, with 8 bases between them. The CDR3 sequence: CASSLVGTNYGYTF. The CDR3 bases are TGTGCCAGCAGCTTGGTTGGCACCAACTATGGCTACACCTTC.

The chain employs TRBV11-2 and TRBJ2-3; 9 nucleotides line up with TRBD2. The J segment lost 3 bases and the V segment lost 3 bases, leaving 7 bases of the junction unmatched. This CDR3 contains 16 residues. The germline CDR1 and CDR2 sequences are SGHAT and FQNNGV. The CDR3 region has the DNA TGTGCCAGCAGCTTTGAGCTAGCGGGACTGACAGATACGCAGTATTTT. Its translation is CASSFELAGLTDTQYF.

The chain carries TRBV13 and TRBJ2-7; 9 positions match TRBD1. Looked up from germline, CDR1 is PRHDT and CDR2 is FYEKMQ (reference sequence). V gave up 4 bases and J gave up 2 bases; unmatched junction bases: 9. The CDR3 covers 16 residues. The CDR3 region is CASSSDTGQGTYEQYF. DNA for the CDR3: TGTGCCAGCAGCTCCGACACGGGACAGGGCACCTACGAGCAGTACTTC. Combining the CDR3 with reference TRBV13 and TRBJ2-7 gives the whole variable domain AAGVIQSPRHLIKEKRETATLKCYPIPRHDTVYWYQQGPGQDPQFLISFYEKMQSDKGSIPDRFSAQQFSDYHSELNMSSLELGDSALYFCASSSDTGQGTYEQYFGPGTRLTVT.

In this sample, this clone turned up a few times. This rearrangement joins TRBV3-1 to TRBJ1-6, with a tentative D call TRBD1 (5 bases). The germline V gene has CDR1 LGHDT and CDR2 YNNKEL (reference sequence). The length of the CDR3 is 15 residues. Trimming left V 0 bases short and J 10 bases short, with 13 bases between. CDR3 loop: CASSQELGGWSPLHF. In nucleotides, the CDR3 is TGTGCCAGCAGCCAAGAACTTGGGGGGTGGTCACCCCTCCACTTT.